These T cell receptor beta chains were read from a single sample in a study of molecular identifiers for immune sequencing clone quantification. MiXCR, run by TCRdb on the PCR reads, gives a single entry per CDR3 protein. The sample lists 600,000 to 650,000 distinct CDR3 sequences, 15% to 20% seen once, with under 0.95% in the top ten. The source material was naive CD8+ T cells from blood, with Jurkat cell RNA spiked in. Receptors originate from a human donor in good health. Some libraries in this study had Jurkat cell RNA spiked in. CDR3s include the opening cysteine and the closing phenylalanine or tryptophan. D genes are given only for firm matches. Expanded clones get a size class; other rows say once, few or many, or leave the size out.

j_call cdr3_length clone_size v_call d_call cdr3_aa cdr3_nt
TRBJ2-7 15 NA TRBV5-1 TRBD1 CASSPGQGRGYEQYF TGCGCCAGCAGCCCGGGACAGGGGAGGGGGTACGAGCAGTACTTC
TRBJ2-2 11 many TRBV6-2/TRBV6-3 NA CASSWSGELFF TGTGCCAGCAGTTGGTCCGGGGAGCTGTTTTTT
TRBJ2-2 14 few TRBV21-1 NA CASSDGQGSGELFF TGTGCCAGCAGTGACGGACAGGGTTCCGGGGAGCTGTTTTTT
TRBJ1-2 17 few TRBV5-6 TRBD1 CASSPTPGQRTRFGYTF TGTGCCAGCAGTCCGACTCCGGGACAGAGGACCCGTTTCGGCTACACCTTC
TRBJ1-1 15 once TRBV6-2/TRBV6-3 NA CASSPGTGGYAEAFF TGTGCCAGCAGCCCGGGAACCGGGGGGTACGCTGAAGCTTTCTTT
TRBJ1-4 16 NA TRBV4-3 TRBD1 CASSQDLVQGIRKLLF TGCGCCAGCAGCCAAGATCTTGTACAGGGGATCCGAAAACTGCTTTTT
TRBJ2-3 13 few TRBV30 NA CAWIRDNTDTQYF TGTGCCTGGATTCGGGACAACACAGATACGCAGTATTTT
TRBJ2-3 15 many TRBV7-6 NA CASSFNAEGTDTQYF TGTGCCAGCAGCTTCAACGCGGAGGGTACAGATACGCAGTATTTT
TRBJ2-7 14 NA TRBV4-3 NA CASSQDYTVYEQYF TGCGCCAGCAGCCAAGATTATACAGTCTACGAGCAGTACTTC
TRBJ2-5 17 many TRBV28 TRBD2 CASSFQTSGSRFETQYF TGTGCCAGCAGTTTTCAGACTAGCGGGAGTCGTTTTGAGACCCAGTACTTC
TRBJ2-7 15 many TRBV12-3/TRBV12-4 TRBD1 CASSRGQGASYEQYF TGTGCCAGCAGTAGAGGACAGGGGGCTTCCTACGAGCAGTACTTC
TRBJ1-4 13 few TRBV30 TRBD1 CAWTGTGTEKLFF TGTGCCTGGACCGGGACAGGGACCGAAAAACTGTTTTTT
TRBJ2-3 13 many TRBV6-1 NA CASSELGVDTQYF TGTGCCAGCAGTGAATTGGGGGTAGATACGCAGTATTTT
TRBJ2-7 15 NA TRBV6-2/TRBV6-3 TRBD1 CASSHYRDSKYEQYF TGTGCCAGCAGTCACTACCGGGACAGCAAGTACGAGCAGTACTTC
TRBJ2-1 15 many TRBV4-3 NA CASSQGLDVRNEQFF TGCGCCAGCAGCCAAGGGCTTGACGTTCGAAATGAGCAGTTCTTC
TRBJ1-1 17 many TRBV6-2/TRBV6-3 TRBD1 CASSYPTYRGRGTEAFF TGTGCCAGCAGTTACCCGACGTACAGGGGGCGCGGCACTGAAGCTTTCTTT
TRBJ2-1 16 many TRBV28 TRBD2 CASRSGLAGGFGEQFF TGTGCCAGCAGGTCGGGACTAGCGGGGGGGTTCGGTGAGCAGTTCTTC
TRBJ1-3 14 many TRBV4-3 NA CASSQDSRGNTIYF TGCGCCAGCAGTCAAGACAGTCGGGGAAACACCATATATTTT
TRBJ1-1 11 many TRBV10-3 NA CATEGGHEAFF TGTGCCACCGAAGGGGGACATGAAGCTTTCTTT
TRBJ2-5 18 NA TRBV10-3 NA CAITPPRGSFPRRETQYF TGTGCCATCACCCCCCCCCGGGGATCTTTTCCGCGGAGAGAGACCCAGTACTTC
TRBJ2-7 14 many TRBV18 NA CASSPVNHSYEQYF TGTGCCAGCTCACCAGTAAACCACTCCTACGAGCAGTACTTC
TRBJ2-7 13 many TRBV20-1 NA CSASERDTNEQYF TGCAGTGCTTCCGAAAGGGATACTAACGAGCAGTACTTC
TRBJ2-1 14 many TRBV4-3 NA CASSPGSGNNEQFF TGCGCCAGCAGCCCAGGTAGCGGAAACAATGAGCAGTTCTTC
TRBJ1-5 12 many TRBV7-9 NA CASSRWNQPQHF TGTGCCAGCAGTAGATGGAATCAGCCCCAGCATTTT
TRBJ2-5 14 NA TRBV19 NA CASSIVATGETQYF TGTGCCAGTAGTATAGTTGCCACAGGGGAGACCCAGTACTTC
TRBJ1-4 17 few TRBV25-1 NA CASSEYLGALLGEKLFF TGTGCCAGCAGTGAATATCTGGGGGCACTTCTCGGTGAAAAACTGTTTTTT
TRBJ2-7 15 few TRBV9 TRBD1 CASSVLPGQGYEQYF TGTGCCAGCAGCGTACTCCCCGGACAGGGCTACGAGCAGTACTTC
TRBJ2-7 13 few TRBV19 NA CASSPGVRYEQYF TGTGCCAGTAGCCCTGGGGTCCGCTACGAGCAGTACTTC
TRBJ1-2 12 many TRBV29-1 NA CSGLTGSQGYTF TGCAGCGGGCTAACAGGGTCCCAGGGCTACACCTTC
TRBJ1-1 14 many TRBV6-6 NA CASSRGPYLAEAFF TGTGCCAGCAGCCGGGGACCCTATCTCGCTGAAGCTTTCTTT
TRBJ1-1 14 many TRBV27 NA CASSYWGSDTEAFF TGTGCCAGCAGTTATTGGGGGTCAGACACTGAAGCTTTCTTT
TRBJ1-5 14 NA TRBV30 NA CAWSVRVSNQPQHF TGTGCCTGGAGTGTACGGGTCAGCAATCAGCCCCAGCATTTT
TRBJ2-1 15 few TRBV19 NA CASSIGFKGLGEQFF TGTGCCAGTAGTATAGGGTTTAAGGGGTTGGGTGAGCAGTTCTTC
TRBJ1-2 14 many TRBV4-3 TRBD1 CASSQRTGEAGYTF TGCGCCAGCAGCCAGAGGACAGGAGAGGCTGGCTACACCTTC
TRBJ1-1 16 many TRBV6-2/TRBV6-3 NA CASSYRDTQGYTEAFF TGTGCCAGCAGTTACAGGGACACCCAGGGGTACACTGAAGCTTTCTTT
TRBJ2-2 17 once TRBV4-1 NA CASSQTDRILGTGELFF TGCGCCAGCAGCCAGACTGACAGGATTCTTGGCACCGGGGAGCTGTTTTTT
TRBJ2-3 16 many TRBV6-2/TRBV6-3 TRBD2 CASSRRLAGGTDTQYF TGTGCCAGCAGTCGCCGACTAGCGGGAGGCACAGATACGCAGTATTTT
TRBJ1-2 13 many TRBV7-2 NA CASSLGRIYGYTF TGTGCCAGCAGCTTAGGACGGATCTATGGCTACACCTTC
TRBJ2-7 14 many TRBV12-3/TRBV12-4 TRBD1 CASSSGTATWEQYF TGTGCCAGCAGTTCCGGGACAGCAACCTGGGAGCAGTACTTC
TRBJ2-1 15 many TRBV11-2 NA CASSLDLVGYNEQFF TGTGCCAGCAGCTTAGATCTCGTTGGCTACAATGAGCAGTTCTTC
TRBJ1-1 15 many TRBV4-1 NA CASSQDRQTNTEAFF TGCGCCAGCAGCCAAGATCGACAGACAAACACTGAAGCTTTCTTT
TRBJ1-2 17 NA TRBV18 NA CASSPLPETGEDYGYTF TGTGCCAGCTCACCGCTTCCTGAGACAGGAGAAGATTATGGCTACACCTTC
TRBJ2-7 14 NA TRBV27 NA CASSISGGVYEQYF TGTGCCAGCTCAATTTCGGGTGGCGTCTACGAGCAGTACTTC
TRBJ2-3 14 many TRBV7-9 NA CASSLDGYTDTQYF TGTGCCAGCAGCTTGGACGGATACACAGATACGCAGTATTTT
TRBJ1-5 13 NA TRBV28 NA CASSGRGAQPQHF TGTGCCAGCAGTGGGAGAGGAGCGCAGCCCCAGCATTTT
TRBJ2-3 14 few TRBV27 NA CASSPVPSTDTQYF TGTGCCAGCAGTCCAGTGCCATCCACAGATACGCAGTATTTT
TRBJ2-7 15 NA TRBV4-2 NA CASSQGGSTIYEQYF TGTGCCAGCAGCCAAGGTGGGTCGACGATCTACGAGCAGTACTTC
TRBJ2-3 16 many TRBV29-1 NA CSVRGQGLVLTDTQYF TGCAGCGTCCGAGGACAGGGACTAGTTCTCACAGATACGCAGTATTTT
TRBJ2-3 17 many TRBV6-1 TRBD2 CASSVKRAGAYTDTQYF TGTGCCAGCAGTGTAAAGAGAGCGGGAGCGTACACAGATACGCAGTATTTT
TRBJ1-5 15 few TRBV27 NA CASRNRAGSNQPQHF TGTGCCAGCAGGAACCGTGCAGGTAGCAATCAGCCCCAGCATTTT
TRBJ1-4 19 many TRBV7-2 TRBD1 CASSPLGQGSYTSNEKLFF TGTGCCAGCAGCCCCCTTGGACAGGGCTCTTATACTTCCAATGAAAAACTGTTTTTT
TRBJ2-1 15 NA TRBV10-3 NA CAISESTGLNNEQFF TGTGCCATCAGTGAGTCCACAGGGCTCAACAATGAGCAGTTCTTC
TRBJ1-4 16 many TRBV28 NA CASSLTGPATNEKLFF TGTGCCAGCAGTTTAACCGGCCCTGCAACTAATGAAAAACTGTTTTTT
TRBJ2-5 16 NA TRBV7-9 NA CVSSFRDLDPQETQYF TGTGTCAGCAGCTTCAGGGACCTGGACCCCCAAGAGACCCAGTACTTC
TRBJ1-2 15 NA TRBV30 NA CAWNFRPLGNYGHTF TGTGCCTGGAATTTCAGGCCGTTAGGGAACTATGGCCACACCTTC
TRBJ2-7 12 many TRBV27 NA CASTDDRTEQYF TGTGCCAGCACCGATGACAGGACCGAGCAGTACTTC
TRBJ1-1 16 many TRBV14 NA CASSQDQGSWETEAFF TGTGCCAGCAGCCAAGATCAGGGATCCTGGGAGACTGAAGCTTTCTTT
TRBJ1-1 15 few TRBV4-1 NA CASSQSDGGGTEAFF TGCGCCAGCAGCCAATCCGACGGAGGGGGCACTGAAGCTTTCTTT
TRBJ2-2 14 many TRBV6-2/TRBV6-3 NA CASRTSDLPGELFF TGTGCCAGCAGGACCTCGGACCTTCCCGGGGAGCTGTTTTTT
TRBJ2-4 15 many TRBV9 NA CASSVVLLAKNIQYF TGTGCCAGCAGCGTAGTTTTGCTAGCCAAAAACATTCAGTACTTC